The 3 T cell receptor beta chains in this list originate from one sample, sequenced in a study of shared clonotypes between healthy human individuals. The protocol was immunoSEQ multiplex PCR, while the TCRdb copy is restricted to in-frame clones and leaves out a portion. The sample lists roughly 650,000 clones, approximately 96% occurring once. Terminally differentiated effector memory CD45RA+ cells were excluded by CCR7 positive selection of CD45RO-negative cells. Sequencing was carried out using naive CD8+ T cells sorted from blood. All receptors derive from a woman aged 25 to 39 in good health.

The V call is TRBV19, the J call TRBJ2-7, with TRBD1 matching over 8 bases. Looked up from germline, CDR1 is LNHDA and CDR2 is SQIVND (reference sequence). The CDR3 totals 14 residues. Unmatched junction bases numbered 8, after V lost 5 bases and J lost 5 bases. Here the CDR3 reads CASSGQQGADEQYF. The CDR3 DNA reads TGTGCCAGTAGTGGCCAGCAGGGGGCGGACGAGCAGTACTTC.

The table lists this clone with a count of one. At one end the junction does not follow the germline gene, possibly because of a read error. The rearrangement joins TRBV5-8 to TRBJ1-1; D gene unclear. The CDR3 is made up of 9 amino acids. Germline lookup yields CDR1 SGHTS and CDR2 YDEGEE. The CDR3 reads CASSLIQRF. In DNA form, the CDR3 reads TGTGCCAGCAGCTTGATTCAAAGATTT.

The chain has TRBV6-1 and TRBJ2-7; 7 positions match TRBD1. J lost 3 bases, V lost 1 base, and 9 bases had no gene match. The CDR3 has 16 residues. CDR1 and CDR2 from the germline V gene are MNHNS and SASEGT. CDR3 in DNA: TGTGCCAGCAGTGAAGGGTTCGGGACAGCCGACTACGAGCAGTACTTC. This translates into CASSEGFGTADYEQYF.